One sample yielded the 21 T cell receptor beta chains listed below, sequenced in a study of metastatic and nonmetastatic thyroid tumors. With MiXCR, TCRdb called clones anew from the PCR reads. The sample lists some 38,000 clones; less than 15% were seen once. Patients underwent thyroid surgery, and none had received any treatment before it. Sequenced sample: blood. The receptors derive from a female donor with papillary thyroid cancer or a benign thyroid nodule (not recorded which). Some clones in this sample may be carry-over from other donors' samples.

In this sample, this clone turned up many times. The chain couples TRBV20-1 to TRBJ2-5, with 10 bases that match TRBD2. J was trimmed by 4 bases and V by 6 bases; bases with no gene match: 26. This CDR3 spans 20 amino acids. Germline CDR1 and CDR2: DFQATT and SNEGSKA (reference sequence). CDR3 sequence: CSATSPPGLASSVLAETQYF. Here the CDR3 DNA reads TGCAGTGCCACTAGCCCACCGGGACTAGCGAGCTCAGTCCTTGCAGAGACCCAGTACTTC.

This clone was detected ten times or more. The DNA for the CDR3 is TGTGCCAGCAGAGAGGACTCTGGAAACACCATATATTTT. It yields the protein CASREDSGNTIYF. The chain recombines TRBV11-3 with TRBJ1-3; D unclear. From germline, CDR1 is SGHNT and CDR2 YENEEA. Trimming left V 6 bases short and J 0 bases short, with 6 bases between. CDR3 length: 13 amino acids.

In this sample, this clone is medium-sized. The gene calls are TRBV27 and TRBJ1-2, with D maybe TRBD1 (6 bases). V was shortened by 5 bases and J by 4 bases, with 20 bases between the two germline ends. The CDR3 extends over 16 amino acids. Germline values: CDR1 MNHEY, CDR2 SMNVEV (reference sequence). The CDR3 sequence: CASSPLPQGRSYGYTF. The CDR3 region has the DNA TGTGCCAGCAGTCCATTGCCCCAGGGGCGCAGCTATGGCTACACCTTC.

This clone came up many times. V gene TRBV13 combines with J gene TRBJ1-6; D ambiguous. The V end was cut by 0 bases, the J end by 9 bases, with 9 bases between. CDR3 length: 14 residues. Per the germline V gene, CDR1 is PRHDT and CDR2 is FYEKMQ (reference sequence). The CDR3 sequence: CASSLGSASSPLHF. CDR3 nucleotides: TGTGCCAGCAGCTTAGGGTCCGCAAGTTCACCCCTCCACTTT.

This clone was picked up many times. For the CDR3, the DNA is TGTGCCAGTGAGACCCAGCGGGAGGGCAGCACAGATACGCAGTATTTT. Translating it yields CASETQREGSTDTQYF. The genes are TRBV2 and TRBJ2-3; 10 positions match TRBD2. Unmatched junction bases numbered 9, after V lost 9 bases and J lost 0 bases. The CDR3 is 16 residues long. CDR1 is SNHLY, CDR2 FYNNEI, per germline.

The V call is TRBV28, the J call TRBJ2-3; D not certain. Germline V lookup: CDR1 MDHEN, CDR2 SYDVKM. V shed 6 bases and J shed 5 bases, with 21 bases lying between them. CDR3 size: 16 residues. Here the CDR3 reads CASRLREGRYKDTQYF. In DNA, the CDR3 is TGTGCCAGCAGACTTCGAGAAGGGCGCTACAAAGATACGCAGTATTTT.

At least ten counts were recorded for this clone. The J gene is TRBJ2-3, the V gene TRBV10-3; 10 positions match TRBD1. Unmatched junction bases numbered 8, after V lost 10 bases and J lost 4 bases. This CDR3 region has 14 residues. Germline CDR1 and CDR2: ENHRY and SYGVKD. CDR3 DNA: TGTGCCACCACCCTCGGGACAGGGGCAGATACGCAGTATTTT. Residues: CATTLGTGADTQYF.

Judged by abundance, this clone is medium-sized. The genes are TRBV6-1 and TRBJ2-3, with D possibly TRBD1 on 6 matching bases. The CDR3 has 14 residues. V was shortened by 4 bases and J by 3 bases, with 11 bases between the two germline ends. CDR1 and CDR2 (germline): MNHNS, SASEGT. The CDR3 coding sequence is TGTGCCAGCAGTGCCCCAGGGGCAACAGATACGCAGTATTTT. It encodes CASSAPGATDTQYF.

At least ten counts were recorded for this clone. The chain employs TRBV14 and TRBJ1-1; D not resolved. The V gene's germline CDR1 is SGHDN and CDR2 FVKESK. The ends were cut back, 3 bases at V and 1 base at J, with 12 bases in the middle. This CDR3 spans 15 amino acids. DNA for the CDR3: TGTGCCAGCAGCCACCTGTCGAGGGAGAACACTGAAGCTTTCTTT. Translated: CASSHLSRENTEAFF.

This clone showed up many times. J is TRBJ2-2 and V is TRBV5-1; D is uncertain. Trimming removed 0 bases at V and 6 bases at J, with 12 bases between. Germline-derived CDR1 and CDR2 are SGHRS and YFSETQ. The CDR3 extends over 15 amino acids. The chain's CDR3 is CASSLDPNRAGELFF. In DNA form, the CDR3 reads TGCGCCAGCAGCTTGGACCCTAACCGGGCCGGGGAGCTGTTTTTT.

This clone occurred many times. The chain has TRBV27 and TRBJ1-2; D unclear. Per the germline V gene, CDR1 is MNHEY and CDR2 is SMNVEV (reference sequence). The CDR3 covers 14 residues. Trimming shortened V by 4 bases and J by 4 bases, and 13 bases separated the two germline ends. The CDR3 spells CASSSAGLAYGYTF. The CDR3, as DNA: TGTGCCAGCAGTTCGGCGGGGTTAGCCTATGGCTACACCTTC.

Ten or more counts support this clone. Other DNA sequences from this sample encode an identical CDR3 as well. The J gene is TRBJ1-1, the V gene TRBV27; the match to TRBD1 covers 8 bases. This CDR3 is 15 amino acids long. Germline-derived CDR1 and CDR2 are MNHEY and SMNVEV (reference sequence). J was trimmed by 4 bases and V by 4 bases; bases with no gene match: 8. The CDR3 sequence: CASSYNRGGGTEAFF. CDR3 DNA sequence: TGTGCCAGCAGTTACAACAGGGGGGGGGGCACTGAAGCTTTCTTT.

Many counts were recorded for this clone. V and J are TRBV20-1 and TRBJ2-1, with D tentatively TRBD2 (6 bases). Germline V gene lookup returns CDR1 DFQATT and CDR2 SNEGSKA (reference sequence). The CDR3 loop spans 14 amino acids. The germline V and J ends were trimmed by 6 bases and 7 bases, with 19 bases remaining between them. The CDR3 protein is CSACPGLLVNEQFF. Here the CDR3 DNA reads TGCAGTGCCTGCCCGGGACTCCTTGTGAATGAGCAGTTCTTC.

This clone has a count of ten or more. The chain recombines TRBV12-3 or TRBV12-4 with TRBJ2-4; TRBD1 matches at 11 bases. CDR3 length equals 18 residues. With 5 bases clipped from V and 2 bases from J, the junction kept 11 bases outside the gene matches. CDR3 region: CASSPRLGTGGPKNIQYF. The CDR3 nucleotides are TGTGCCAGCAGTCCCCGATTGGGGACAGGGGGTCCCAAAAACATTCAGTACTTC.

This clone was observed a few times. CDR3 nucleotide sequence: TGTGCCAGCAGTCCCATGAGCCTCTCCTATAATTCACCCCTCCACTTT. It encodes CASSPMSLSYNSPLHF. The rearrangement joins TRBV28 to TRBJ1-6; D gene uncertain. Trimming took 5 bases from V and 0 from J, leaving 11 bases between them. The CDR3 runs 16 residues. Germline CDR1 is MDHEN and CDR2 is SYDVKM.

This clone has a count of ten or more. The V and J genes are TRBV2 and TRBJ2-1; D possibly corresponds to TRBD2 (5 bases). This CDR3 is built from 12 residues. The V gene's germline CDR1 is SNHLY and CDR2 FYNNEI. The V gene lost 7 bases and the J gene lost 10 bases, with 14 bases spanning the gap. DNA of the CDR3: TGTGCCAGCATAGGACTGTCGCGAGAGCAGTTCTTC. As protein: CASIGLSREQFF.

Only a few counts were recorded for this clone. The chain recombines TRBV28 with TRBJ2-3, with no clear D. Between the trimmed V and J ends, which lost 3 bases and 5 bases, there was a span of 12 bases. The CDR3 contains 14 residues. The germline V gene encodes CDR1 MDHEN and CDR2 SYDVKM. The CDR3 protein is CASSFGGSLDTQYF. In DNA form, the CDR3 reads TGTGCCAGCAGTTTCGGCGGTAGTCTAGATACGCAGTATTTT. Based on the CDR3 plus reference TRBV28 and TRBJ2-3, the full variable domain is DVKVTQSSRYLVKRTGEKVFLECVQDMDHENMFWYRQDPGLGLRLIYFSYDVKMKEKGDIPEGYSVSREKKERFSLILESASTNQTSMYLCASSFGGSLDTQYFGPGTRLTVL.

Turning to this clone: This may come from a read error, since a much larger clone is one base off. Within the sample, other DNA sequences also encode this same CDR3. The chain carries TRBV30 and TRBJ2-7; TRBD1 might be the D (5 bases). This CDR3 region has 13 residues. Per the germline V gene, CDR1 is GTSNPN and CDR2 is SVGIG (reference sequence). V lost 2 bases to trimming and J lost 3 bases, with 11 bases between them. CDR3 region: CAWSPGQGYEQYF. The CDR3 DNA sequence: TGTGCCTGGAGTCCCGGGCAGGGCTACGAGCAGTACTTC.

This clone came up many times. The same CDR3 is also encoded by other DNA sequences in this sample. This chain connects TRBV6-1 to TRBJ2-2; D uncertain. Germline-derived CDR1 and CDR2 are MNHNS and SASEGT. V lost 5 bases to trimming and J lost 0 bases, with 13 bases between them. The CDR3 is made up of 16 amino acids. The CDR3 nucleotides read TGTGCCAGCAGTTTAAGAGGACCTCCGAACACCGGGGAGCTGTTTTTT. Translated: CASSLRGPPNTGELFF.

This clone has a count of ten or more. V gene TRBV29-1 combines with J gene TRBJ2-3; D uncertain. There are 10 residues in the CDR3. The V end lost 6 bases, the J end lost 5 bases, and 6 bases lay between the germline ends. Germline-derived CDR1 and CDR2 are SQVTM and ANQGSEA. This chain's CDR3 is CSVDGDTQYF. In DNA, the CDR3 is TGCAGCGTCGACGGAGATACGCAGTATTTT.

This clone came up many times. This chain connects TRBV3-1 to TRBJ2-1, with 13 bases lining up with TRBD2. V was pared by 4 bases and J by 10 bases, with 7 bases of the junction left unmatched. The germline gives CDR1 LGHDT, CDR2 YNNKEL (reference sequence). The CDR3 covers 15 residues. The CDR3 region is CASSPGLAGAQEQFF. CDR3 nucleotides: TGTGCCAGCAGCCCAGGACTAGCGGGAGCACAGGAGCAGTTCTTC.